The clone carrying this T cell receptor beta chain was observed once. Its cognate antigen is unknown. Unique molecular identifiers were present on cDNA, and template switching added a universal primer site. TCRdb re-called the 5' RACE reads with MiXCR, one entry per CDR3 protein. The table includes hundreds of thousands of distinct CDR3 sequences, around 7.5% detected once. This sample stems from a study of identical twins. Study observations and caveats: Carriage of fewer insertions was seen in abundant cord blood beta clonotypes, whereas memory repertoires showed none. Modelling approaches yielded underestimates of out-of-frame TCR alpha sharing between monozygotic twins.

The sample was also linked to a second study, of yellow fever vaccine responses in identical twins. That paper adds: Twins reportedly mounted vaccine T cell responses that seemed partly convergent, partly personalized.

The sequence came from a woman aged 18-29 years in good health. Sequenced material: PBMCs.

CDR3 loop: CSAGGQFQETQYF. In DNA, the CDR3 is TGCAGTGCTGGTGGACAGTTCCAAGAGACCCAGTACTTC. V usage is TRBV20-1 and J usage is TRBJ2-5, with D perhaps TRBD1 (6 bases). Germline CDR1 is DFQATT and CDR2 is SNEGSKA (reference sequence). Trimming shortened V by 5 bases and J by 1 base, and 11 bases separated the two germline ends. CDR3 length equals 13 residues.